Detailed here is one T cell receptor (beta chain). Its antigen is as yet unknown. TCRdb passed the RT-PCR reads through MiXCR, listing each CDR3 protein once. The top ten clones hold less than 4% of a sample with about 500,000 distinct CDR3 sequences, more than 15% of them seen once. This sample stems from a study of response to subunit inactivated influenza vaccine. Trimming took off 0 bases at V and 7 bases at J, with 10 bases between the two ends. CDR1 is SGHRS, CDR2 YFSETQ, per germline. The CDR3 is 13 amino acids. Whole-study results and caveats: Each seasonal influenza vaccination, the authors suggested, recruits few new T cells.

This TCR was sampled from a man between 50 and 70 years old who received an inactivated influenza vaccine. V usage is TRBV5-1 and J usage is TRBJ1-2; D gene uncertain. The starting material was CD4+ T cells sorted from PBMCs, obtained around 25 months after vaccination. CDR3 amino acids: CASSLVGLSGYTF. CDR3 coding DNA: TGCGCCAGCAGCTTGGTAGGGTTAAGTGGCTACACCTTC.